These 8 T cell receptor beta chains came from one sample sequenced in a study of memory CD4+ T cells and cytomegalovirus serostatus. Single viable CD3+CD4+CD8-CD45RO+ cells were sorted as the memory CD4+ T cells. TCRdb's copy holds only in-frame clones and misses some; the assay was immunoSEQ multiplex PCR. The data show about 52,000 clones, about 78% seen once. The specimen sequenced was memory CD4+ T cells from blood. The receptor set was obtained from an adult in good health and CMV-seronegative.

CDR3 amino acids: CASSTSGQPYEQYF. CDR3 sequence (DNA): TGTGCCAGCTCAACCTCGGGACAGCCATACGAGCAGTACTTC. The gene calls are TRBV18 and TRBJ2-7, with 7 bases lining up with TRBD1. This CDR3 region has 14 residues. Germline V gives CDR1 KGHSH, CDR2 LQKENI. V lost 5 bases to trimming and J lost 4 bases; unmatched junction nucleotides: 8.

This clone has only one observation. This chain links TRBV14 with TRBJ2-1, with 8 bases lining up with TRBD2. The CDR3 spans 17 residues. V gave up 0 bases and J gave up 6 bases; unmatched junction bases: 10. Germline lookup yields CDR1 SGHDN and CDR2 FVKESK. The CDR3 region has the DNA TGTGCCAGCAGCCAAGACGGAACGGGGGGGCGTCTCAATGAGCAGTTCTTC. It is translated as CASSQDGTGGRLNEQFF. The variable domain in full, with the rest retrieved from reference TRBV14 and TRBJ2-1, is EAGVTQFPSHSVIEKGQTVTLRCDPISGHDNLYWYRRVMGKEIKFLLHFVKESKQDESGMPNNRFLAERTGGTYSTLKVQPAELEDSGVYFCASSQDGTGGRLNEQFFGPGTRLTVL.

V usage is TRBV30 and J usage is TRBJ1-2; TRBD1 matches at 7 bases. This CDR3 region has 16 residues. Germline trimming cut 5 bases from V and 5 bases from J; bases unmatched to any gene: 17. CDR1 and CDR2 from the germline V gene are GTSNPN and SVGIG (reference sequence). CDR3 nucleotides: TGTGCCTGGGGGGGACAGCGAAAAGCCCGAGGGTATGGCTACACCTTC. It yields the protein CAWGGQRKARGYGYTF.

This clone was recorded only once. V gene TRBV10-3 combines with J gene TRBJ2-1; no clear D. The CDR3 spans 12 residues. Germline V gene sequence: CDR1 ENHRY, CDR2 SYGVKD. Trimming pared 2 bases from V and 4 bases from J, leaving 3 bases between. This chain's CDR3 is CAISEGYNEQFF. DNA of the CDR3: TGTGCCATCAGTGAGGGATACAATGAGCAGTTCTTC.

The J gene is TRBJ2-7, the V gene TRBV5-4; a possible D gene is TRBD2 (6 bases). Germline CDR1 is SGHNT and CDR2 is YYREEE (reference sequence). The CDR3 is made up of 15 amino acids. Trimming shortened V by 2 bases and J by 0 bases, and 12 bases separated the two germline ends. CDR3 DNA: TGTGCCAGCAGCTTCGGGACTTCTAGCTCCTACGAGCAGTACTTC. It is translated as CASSFGTSSSYEQYF.

This clone appeared a single time. The chain combines TRBV5-1 with TRBJ1-2; D gene uncertain. Germline loops: CDR1 SGHRS, CDR2 YFSETQ. The V gene lost 4 bases and the J gene lost 10 bases, with 23 bases spanning the gap. CDR3 length equals 15 residues. The DNA for the CDR3 is TGCGCCAGCAGCCAAAGCTGGGGAACCGACGCCCTCTACACCTTC. This codes for CASSQSWGTDALYTF.

This chain uses TRBV2 with TRBJ1-5; D remains unclear. Germline V gene data show CDR1 as SNHLY and CDR2 as FYNNEI. The V end lost 4 bases, the J end lost 4 bases, and 17 bases lay between the germline ends. The CDR3 length is 16 residues. The CDR3 sequence is CASSGAIGLRNQPQHF. The CDR3, as DNA: TGTGCCAGCAGTGGCGCAATAGGGCTGAGAAATCAGCCCCAGCATTTT. The variable domain in full, with the rest retrieved from reference TRBV2 and TRBJ1-5, is EPEVTQTPSHQVTQMGQEVILRCVPISNHLYFYWYRQILGQKVEFLVSFYNNEISEKSEIFDDQFSVERPDGSNFTLKIRSTKLEDSAMYFCASSGAIGLRNQPQHFGDGTRLSIL.

The V gene is TRBV7-2, the J gene TRBJ1-1, with D uncertain. The CDR3 extends over 13 amino acids. Trimming took off 1 base at V and 1 base at J, with 4 bases between the two ends. The germline CDR1 and CDR2 sequences are SGHTA and FQGNSA. In DNA, the CDR3 is TGTGCCAGCAGCTTAGTCCCGAACACTGAAGCTTTCTTT. It encodes CASSLVPNTEAFF. The variable domain in full, with the rest retrieved from reference TRBV7-2 and TRBJ1-1, is GAGVSQSPSNKVTEKGKDVELRCDPISGHTALYWYRQSLGQGLEFLIYFQGNSAPDKSGLPSDRFSAERTGGSVSTLTIQRTQQEDSAVYLCASSLVPNTEAFFGQGTRLTVV.